This T cell receptor (beta chain) was retrieved from a study of cytomegalovirus exposure and HLA in healthy donors (dated 2017 in TCRdb). At the level of the whole study: The 650 to 800 repertoires of the first cohort and the 110 or so validation repertoires were produced on the same platform, according to a later analysis. The study aimed to test whether signatures of past pathogen exposure could be identified by cataloging public T cell receptors. A separate validation cohort of 100 to 150 different subjects was used in addition to the 666-subject first cohort. High-throughput TCR immunosequencing, statistical association of individual TCRs with disease status, and machine learning were combined to predict cytomegalovirus infection status. The research as a whole found: While some public TCRs were present in many individuals, most TCR sequences turned up only very rarely across donors. Cytomegalovirus status was reported to be diagnosed by the classifier with high specificity and sensitivity in both the original and validation cohorts. All 120 or so repertoires were used to score co-occurrence in the validation cohort in a later analysis, because that analysis had no HLA typing for the cohort. In a later analysis, TCRs clustered in the first cohort were found to also tend to co-occur in the roughly 130 validation repertoires, with 90% to 95% of cluster scores above 0. A total of fewer than 200 TCR beta chains were listed by the study as associated with cytomegalovirus. Three of the identified cytomegalovirus-associated TCR beta chains were confirmed in vitro to be specific for cytomegalovirus antigens. The authors suggested that the approach could potentially be generalized to other disease states and immunological phenotypes.

Receptor libraries were prepared by the immunoSEQ multiplex PCR assay. As for the authors' bioinformatics: A statistical classification framework was built for diagnosing cytomegalovirus status from the catalog of TCR beta chain sequences. TCRdb re-hosts the immuneACCESS table, in-frame sequences only. Its copies lack some clones; in the studies checked, an unresolved V gene accounts for under half of them, and the cause for the rest is not known. V, J and clone size are taken as reported in that table, and D and trimming were inferred from the DNA itself. For this sample there are 150,000 to 200,000 clones; about 83% appear just once. The ten top clones hold around 1.6% of the sample. Remarks on this clone: Its antigen specificity is not known. Base quality data are lacking; no much larger clone is found one base away.

Separate from the approximately 690-subject first cohort, the validation cohort of 90 to 150 subjects was the group to which the donors belonged. V loses 4 bases at its end and J loses 6 bases; junction bases beyond the gene matches: 10. The cysteine opens and the phenylalanine closes a CDR3 of 14 amino acids. The only DNA kept is the CDR3, 42 bases in frame from the first base. In the germline V gene, CDR1 corresponds to SGHRS and CDR2 to YFSETQ. Source material: PBMCs. The V gene is TRBV5-1 and the J gene is TRBJ2-7; 7 nucleotides in the junction match TRBD1. This clonotype was obtained from a woman aged 18-30 years in good health and CMV-seronegative. The CDR3 loop reads CASSLTGDTPEQYF. The DNA sequence reads TGCGCCAGCAGCCTCACAGGGGATACCCCCGAGCAGTACTTC.